This T cell receptor (beta chain) was observed in a study of beta chain features in type 1 diabetes. Overall study findings and caveats: Type 1 diabetes patients had VDJ junctions that carried fewer insertions and more deletions. The analysis here could not establish whether HLA type shapes TCRB rearrangement. TCRB repertoires of naive, central memory and Treg cells appeared more similar among patients than among healthy donors.

The CDR3 runs to 14 residues. Trimming stripped 5 bases from V and 3 bases from J, with 13 bases between. CDR1 is SGHVS and CDR2 is FNYEAQ in the germline V gene. A sort by CD45RO/CCR7/CD25/CD127/CD95/CD27 yielded CD4+ naive, central memory, regulatory and stem cell-like memory cells. Expressed TCRB transcripts got sequenced, as all isolated RNA was reverse transcribed. Assay used: immunoSEQ multiplex PCR; TCRdb lists only in-frame clones, some missing. The repertoire holds 250,000 to 350,000 clones, with 14% as singletons. This clone was counted between two and nine times. Its antigen is unidentified.

The sequenced material came from central memory CD4+ T cells from blood. The TCR sequence derives from a man aged 25 to 45 in good health. The rearrangement links TRBV7-6 to TRBJ2-5; D possibly corresponds to TRBD1 (6 bases). As DNA, the CDR3 is TGTGCCAGCAGCGCAACAGGGCTGAAAGAGACCCAGTACTTC. This gives the protein CASSATGLKETQYF. The whole variable domain, filled in from reference TRBV7-6 and TRBJ2-5, reads GAGVSQSPRYKVTKRGQDVALRCDPISGHVSLYWYRQALGQGPEFLTYFNYEAQQDKSGLPNDRFSAERPEGSISTLTIQRTEQRDSAMYRCASSATGLKETQYFGPGTRLLVL.